These T cell receptor beta chains were read from a single sample in a study of neoadjuvant anti-PD-1 for oral cavity cancer. TCRdb's table, derived via immunoSEQ multiplex PCR, lists solely in-frame clones and lacks some. The sample lists tens of thousands of clones; over 20% were seen once. Sample: tumor tissue, taken after nivolumab (anti-PD-1) treatment. These receptors came from a person aged 40-85 years with oral cavity squamous cell carcinoma. The CDR3 runs from the conserved cysteine through the conserved F or W. The D gene is left open where the match is weak. Size values are once, few and many counts, or a class for expanded clones, and some rows have none.

TRBJ1-1 | NA | NA | TRBV4-1 | TGCGCCAGCAGCCAAGGGGCAACCGGGAACACTGAAGCTTTCTTT | CASSQGATGNTEAFF
TRBJ2-2 | NA | TRBD2 | TRBV7-9 | TGTGCCAGCAGCTTCAGCCGGACCGGGGGGGTCGGGGAGCTGTTTTTT | CASSFSRTGGVGELFF
TRBJ1-6 | NA | TRBD1 | TRBV30 | TGTGCCTGGAGTGGAGGGACAGTGGGATCACCCCTCCACTTT | CAWSGGTVGSPLHF
TRBJ2-1 | NA | NA | TRBV20-1 | TGCAGTGCTGGGATTCTTGGTGAGCAGTTCTTC | CSAGILGEQFF
TRBJ2-3 | few | NA | TRBV5-1 | TGCGCCAGCAGCTTGGGTCGGGGAGGCTCAGATACGCAGTATTTT | CASSLGRGGSDTQYF
TRBJ1-4 | NA | NA | TRBV4-1 | TGCGCCAGCAGCCAAGGCGGGGGCCGGGCCCTCAATGAAAAACTGTTTTTT | CASSQGGGRALNEKLFF
TRBJ1-3 | few | TRBD1 | TRBV6-1 | TGTGCCAGCAGGGACCGGGACAGGGCTGGAAACACCATATATTTT | CASRDRDRAGNTIYF
TRBJ2-7 | few | TRBD1 | TRBV7-9 | TGTGCCAGCAGCTTCGCCTACGGGGACAGGGTGTACGAGCAGTACTTC | CASSFAYGDRVYEQYF
TRBJ1-6 | NA | TRBD1 | TRBV30 | TGTGCCTGTCCGGGACAGGGGGCTAGGTCACCCCTCCACTTT | CACPGQGARSPLHF
TRBJ2-7 | NA | NA | TRBV4-1 | TGCGCCAGCAGCCGTGAACCCTCATCAGCCAGGTACGAGCAGTACTTC | CASSREPSSARYEQYF
TRBJ1-2 | many | NA | TRBV7-9 | TGTGCCAGCAGCCGGCAACAGCTTCACTATGGCTACACCTTC | CASSRQQLHYGYTF
TRBJ1-1 | medium-sized | NA | TRBV5-6 | TGTGCCAGCAGCTTGTTGCGGATGAACACTGAAGCTTTCTTT | CASSLLRMNTEAFF
TRBJ2-3 | NA | NA | TRBV15 | TGTGCCACCAGCAGAGTGGGAGGCACAGATACGCAGTATTTT | CATSRVGGTDTQYF
TRBJ1-2 | many | NA | TRBV23-1 | TGCGCCAGCAGTCAATCGATCGGGATGGAAGTTAACTATGGCTACACCTTC | CASSQSIGMEVNYGYTF
TRBJ2-4 | few | NA | TRBV7-9 | TGTGCCAGCAGCTCGTACCGGGCGCCACTAGCCAAAAACATTCAGTACTTC | CASSSYRAPLAKNIQYF
TRBJ2-7 | few | TRBD1 | TRBV2 | TGTGCCAGCAGTGAAGCGCGTTACAGGGGAGTCGAGCAGTACTTC | CASSEARYRGVEQYF
TRBJ2-3 | NA | NA | TRBV9 | TGTGCCAGCAGCGTCCTGAGCACAGATACGCAGTATTTT | CASSVLSTDTQYF
TRBJ1-4 | NA | NA | TRBV6-6 | TGTGCCAGCAGTCACAGGGTATTGGAAGAAAAACTGTTTTTT | CASSHRVLEEKLFF
TRBJ2-2 | NA | TRBD2 | TRBV7-6 | TGTGCCAGCAGCTTAGAGGTCGCGGGAGCAAACGGGGAGCTGTTTTTT | CASSLEVAGANGELFF
TRBJ2-1 | many | NA | TRBV7-6 | TGTGCCAGCAGCTCTTCCGGGGGCAATGAGCAGTTCTTC | CASSSSGGNEQFF
TRBJ2-7 | NA | NA | TRBV7-3 | TGTGCCAGCAGCTTAGAGTCGGGGAGGTCCTACGAGCAGTACTTC | CASSLESGRSYEQYF
TRBJ2-7 | few | NA | TRBV18 | TGTGCCAGCTCACAGGACAGAAGCTCCTACGAGCAGTACTTC | CASSQDRSSYEQYF
TRBJ2-7 | NA | NA | TRBV7-3 | TGTGCCAGCAGCTTAGGTTCCGACGGACGGACCTACGAGCAGTACTTC | CASSLGSDGRTYEQYF
TRBJ1-5 | NA | NA | TRBV9 | TGTGCCAGCAGCGTAGTCCGGGACAAGAATAGCAATCAGCCCCAGCATTTT | CASSVVRDKNSNQPQHF
TRBJ2-7 | few | TRBD1 | TRBV7-6 | TGTGCCAGCAGCTTAGCGAAGGACAGGTTCTACGAGCAGTACTTC | CASSLAKDRFYEQYF
TRBJ2-3 | few | NA | TRBV10-3 | TGTGCCATCAGTGAAGGGCAGGCCACAGATACGCAGTATTTT | CAISEGQATDTQYF
TRBJ1-3 | few | TRBD1 | TRBV11-2 | TGTGCCAGCAGCCGGGACAGGGAGCACACCATATATTTT | CASSRDREHTIYF
TRBJ1-4 | once | NA | TRBV5-1 | TGCGCCAGCACCGAGGGTCTAACTAATGAAAAACTGTTTTTT | CASTEGLTNEKLFF
TRBJ1-2 | few | NA | TRBV5-6 | TGTGCCAGCAGCTTGGACAGGGTGAACTATGGCTACACCTTC | CASSLDRVNYGYTF
TRBJ2-1 | many | NA | TRBV19 | TGTGCCAGTAGGGGACGGGGTGAAAATGAGCAGTTCTTC | CASRGRGENEQFF
TRBJ2-1 | many | NA | TRBV7-8 | TGTGCCAGCAGCTTAGATGGTCCCCTGGATGAGCAGTTCTTC | CASSLDGPLDEQFF
TRBJ2-7 | few | NA | TRBV30 | TGTGCCTGGAGTGGGGACAATCGGCTCGAATACGAGCAGTACTTC | CAWSGDNRLEYEQYF
TRBJ2-1 | few | NA | TRBV7-3 | TGTGCCAGCAGCTTAACGAAAGATTCCGAGCAGTTCTTC | CASSLTKDSEQFF
TRBJ2-1 | few | NA | TRBV7-3 | TGTGCCAGCAGCTTCCTTGCCTCGACTAGGAGCCATGAGCAGTTCTTC | CASSFLASTRSHEQFF
TRBJ1-2 | NA | NA | TRBV9 | TGTGCCAGCAGTGTTACCGTGACAGTCTATGGCTACACCTTC | CASSVTVTVYGYTF
TRBJ2-7 | NA | NA | TRBV28 | TGTGCCAGCAGTCCGGGGTACGAGCAGTACTTC | CASSPGYEQYF
TRBJ2-1 | NA | TRBD1 | TRBV27 | TGTGCCAGCAGTTCCCATTGGGGACAGGGGCACAATGAGCAGTTCTTC | CASSSHWGQGHNEQFF
TRBJ2-2 | many | TRBD2 | TRBV19 | TGTGCCAGTAGTAGGGCTAGCGGCACCGGGGAGCTGTTTTTT | CASSRASGTGELFF
TRBJ1-3 | few | NA | TRBV6-5 | TGTGCCAGCAGTTACTCGGTCGACCCTGGAAACACCATATATTTT | CASSYSVDPGNTIYF
TRBJ2-2 | NA | NA | TRBV28 | TGTGCCAGCAGTTTAAATCCGGGGCCACAAACCGGGGAGCTGTTTTTT | CASSLNPGPQTGELFF
TRBJ1-5 | NA | NA | TRBV6-6 | TGTGCCAGCAGTTACGTCAACCTCAATCAGCCCCAGCATTTT | CASSYVNLNQPQHF
TRBJ2-2 | NA | NA | TRBV6-5 | TGTGCCAGCAGGCCCATGCTTGGGGTCGGGGAGCTGTTTTTT | CASRPMLGVGELFF
TRBJ2-7 | NA | NA | TRBV5-1 | TGCGCCAGCAGCTTGGGCGGTGACCGCGAGCAGTACTTC | CASSLGGDREQYF
TRBJ2-1 | NA | TRBD2 | TRBV11-2 | TGTGCCAGCAGCTTAGTCGGGACTATCGTTATTTTCTTC | CASSLVGTIVIFF
TRBJ1-6 | few | NA | TRBV5-6 | TGTGCCAGCCACCGCAAGGACAGCTATAATTCACCCCTCCACTTT | CASHRKDSYNSPLHF
TRBJ2-1 | few | NA | TRBV4-1 | TGCGCCAGCAGCCATCGCGTGAGCTCCTACAATGAGCAGTTCTTC | CASSHRVSSYNEQFF